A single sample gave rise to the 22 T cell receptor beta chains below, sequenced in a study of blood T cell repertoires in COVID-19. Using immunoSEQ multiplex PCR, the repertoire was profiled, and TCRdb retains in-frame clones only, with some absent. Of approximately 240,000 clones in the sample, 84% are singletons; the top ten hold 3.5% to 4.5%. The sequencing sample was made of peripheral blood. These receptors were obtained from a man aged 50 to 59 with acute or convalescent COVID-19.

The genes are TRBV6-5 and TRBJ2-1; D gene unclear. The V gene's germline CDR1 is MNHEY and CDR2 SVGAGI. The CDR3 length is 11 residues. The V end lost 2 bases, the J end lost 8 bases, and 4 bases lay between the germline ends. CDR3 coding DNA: TGTGCCAGCAGTTACCTCCATGAGCAGTTCTTC. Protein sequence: CASSYLHEQFF.

The CDR3 loop reads CASSSTSRPVNEQFF. The CDR3 DNA sequence: TGTGCCAGCAGCTCGACTAGCCGCCCGGTCAATGAGCAGTTCTTC. The chain uses TRBV28 and TRBJ2-1, with TRBD2 identical over 7 bases. Germline assignment: CDR1 MDHEN and CDR2 SYDVKM. CDR3 length: 15 residues. V shed 6 bases and J 6 bases; nucleotides not matched to a gene: 11. Complete variable domain (other parts from reference TRBV28 and TRBJ2-1): DVKVTQSSRYLVKRTGEKVFLECVQDMDHENMFWYRQDPGLGLRLIYFSYDVKMKEKGDIPEGYSVSREKKERFSLILESASTNQTSMYLCASSSTSRPVNEQFFGPGTRLTVL.

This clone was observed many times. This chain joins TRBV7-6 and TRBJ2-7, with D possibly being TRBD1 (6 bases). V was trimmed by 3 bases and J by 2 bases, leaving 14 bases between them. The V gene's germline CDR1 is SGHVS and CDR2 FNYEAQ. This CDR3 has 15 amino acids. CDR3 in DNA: TGTGCCAGCAGCTTTAATCAGGGGCCTACCTACGAGCAGTACTTC. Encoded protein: CASSFNQGPTYEQYF.

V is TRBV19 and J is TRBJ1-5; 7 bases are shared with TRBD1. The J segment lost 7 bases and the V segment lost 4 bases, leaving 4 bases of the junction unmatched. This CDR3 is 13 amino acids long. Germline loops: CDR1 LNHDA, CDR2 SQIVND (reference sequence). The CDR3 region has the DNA TGTGCCAGTAGTAGACAGGGAGACCAGCCCCAGCATTTT. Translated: CASSRQGDQPQHF.

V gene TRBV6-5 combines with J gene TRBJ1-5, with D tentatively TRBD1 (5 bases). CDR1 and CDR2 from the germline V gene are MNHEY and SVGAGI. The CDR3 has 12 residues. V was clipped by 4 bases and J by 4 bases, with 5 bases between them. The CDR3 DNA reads TGTGCCAGCAGTTCAGGGAATCAGCCCCAGCATTTT. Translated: CASSSGNQPQHF.

In DNA, the CDR3 is TGTGCCAGCAGCTTAGCGGGGTCCTCCTACAATGAGCAGTTCTTC. Translation: CASSLAGSSYNEQFF. J is TRBJ2-1 and V is TRBV7-3; D may be TRBD2 (6 bases). V dropped 2 bases and J dropped 0 bases, with 8 bases sitting between them. Germline CDR1 reads SGHTA; CDR2 reads FQGTGA. The CDR3 is 15 residues long.

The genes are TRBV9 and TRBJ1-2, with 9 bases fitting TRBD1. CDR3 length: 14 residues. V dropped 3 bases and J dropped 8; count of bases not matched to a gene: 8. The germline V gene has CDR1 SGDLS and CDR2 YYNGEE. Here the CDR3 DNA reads TGTGCCAGCAGCGCGGCCCGGGACAGGGAAGGCTACACCTTC. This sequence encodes CASSAARDREGYTF.

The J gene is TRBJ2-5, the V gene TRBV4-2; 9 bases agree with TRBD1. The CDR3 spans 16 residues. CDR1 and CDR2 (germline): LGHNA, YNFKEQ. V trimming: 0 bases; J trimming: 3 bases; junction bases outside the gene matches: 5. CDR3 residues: CASSQEPTGGKETQYF. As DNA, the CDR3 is TGTGCCAGCAGCCAAGAACCGACAGGGGGTAAAGAGACCCAGTACTTC.

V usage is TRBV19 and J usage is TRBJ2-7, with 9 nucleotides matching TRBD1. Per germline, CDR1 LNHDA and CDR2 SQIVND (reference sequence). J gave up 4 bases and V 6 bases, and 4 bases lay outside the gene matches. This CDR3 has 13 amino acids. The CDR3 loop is CASSRDRVYEQYF. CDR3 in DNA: TGTGCCAGTAGCCGGGACAGGGTTTACGAGCAGTACTTC.

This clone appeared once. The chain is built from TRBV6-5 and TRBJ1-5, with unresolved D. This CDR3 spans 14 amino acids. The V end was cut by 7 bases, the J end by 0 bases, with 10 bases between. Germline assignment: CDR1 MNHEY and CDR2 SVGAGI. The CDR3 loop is CASIREASNQPQHF. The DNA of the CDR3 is TGTGCCAGCATTAGGGAGGCTAGCAATCAGCCCCAGCATTTT.

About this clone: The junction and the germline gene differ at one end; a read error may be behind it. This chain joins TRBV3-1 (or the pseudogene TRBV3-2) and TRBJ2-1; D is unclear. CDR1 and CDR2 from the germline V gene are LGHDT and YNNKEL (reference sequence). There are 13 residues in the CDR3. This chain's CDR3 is CASSQDLPNQQFF. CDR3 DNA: TGTGCCAGCAGCCAAGATCTACCCAATCAGCAGTTCTTC.

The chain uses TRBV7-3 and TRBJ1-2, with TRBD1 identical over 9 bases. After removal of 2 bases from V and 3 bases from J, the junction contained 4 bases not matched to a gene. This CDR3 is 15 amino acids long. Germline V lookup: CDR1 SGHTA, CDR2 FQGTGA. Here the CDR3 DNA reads TGTGCCAGCAGCTTAGGACAGGGGATGGACTATGGCTACACCTTC. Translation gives CASSLGQGMDYGYTF.

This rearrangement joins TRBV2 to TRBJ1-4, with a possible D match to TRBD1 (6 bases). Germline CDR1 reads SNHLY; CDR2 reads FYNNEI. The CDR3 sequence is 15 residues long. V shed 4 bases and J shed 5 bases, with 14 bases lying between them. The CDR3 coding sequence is TGTGCCAGCAGTGGCTCCAGGGGCTCCAATGAAAAACTGTTTTTT. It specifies CASSGSRGSNEKLFF.

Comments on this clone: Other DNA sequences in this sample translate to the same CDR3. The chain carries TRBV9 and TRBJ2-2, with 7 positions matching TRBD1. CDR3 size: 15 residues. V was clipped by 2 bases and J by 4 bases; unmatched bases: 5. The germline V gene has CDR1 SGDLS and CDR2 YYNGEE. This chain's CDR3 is CASSVGSGGTGELFF. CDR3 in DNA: TGTGCCAGCAGCGTTGGGTCAGGGGGCACCGGGGAGCTGTTTTTT.

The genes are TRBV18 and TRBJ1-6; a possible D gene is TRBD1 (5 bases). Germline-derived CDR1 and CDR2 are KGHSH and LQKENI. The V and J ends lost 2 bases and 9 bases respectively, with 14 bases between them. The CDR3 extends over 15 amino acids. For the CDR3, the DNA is TGTGCCAGCTCACCAATCGACAGTTCAAGTTCACCCCTCCACTTT. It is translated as CASSPIDSSSSPLHF.

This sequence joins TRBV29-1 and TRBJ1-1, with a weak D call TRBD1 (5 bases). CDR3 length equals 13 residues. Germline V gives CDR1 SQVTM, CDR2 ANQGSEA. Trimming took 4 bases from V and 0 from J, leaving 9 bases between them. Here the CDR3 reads CSVAGHLNTEAFF. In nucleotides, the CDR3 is TGCAGCGTTGCCGGACACCTGAACACTGAAGCTTTCTTT.

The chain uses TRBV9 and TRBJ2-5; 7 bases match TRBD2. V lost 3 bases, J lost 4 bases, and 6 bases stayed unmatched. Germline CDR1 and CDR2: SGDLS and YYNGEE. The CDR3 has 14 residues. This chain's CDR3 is CASSERDLIETQYF. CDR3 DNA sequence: TGTGCCAGCAGCGAGCGGGATTTGATAGAGACCCAGTACTTC.

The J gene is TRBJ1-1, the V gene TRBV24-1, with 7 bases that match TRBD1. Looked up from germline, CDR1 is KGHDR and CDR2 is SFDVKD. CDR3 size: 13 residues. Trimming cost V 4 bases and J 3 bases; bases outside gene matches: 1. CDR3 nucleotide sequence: TGTGCCACCAGTGAACAGGGGTACACTGAAGCTTTCTTT. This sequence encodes CATSEQGYTEAFF.

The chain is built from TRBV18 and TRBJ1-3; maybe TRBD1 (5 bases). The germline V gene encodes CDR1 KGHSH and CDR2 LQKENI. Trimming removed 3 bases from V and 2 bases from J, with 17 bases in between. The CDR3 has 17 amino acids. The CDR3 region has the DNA TGTGCCAGCTCACCGAGACAGACGGTTAGGACTGGAAACACCATATATTTT. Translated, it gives CASSPRQTVRTGNTIYF.

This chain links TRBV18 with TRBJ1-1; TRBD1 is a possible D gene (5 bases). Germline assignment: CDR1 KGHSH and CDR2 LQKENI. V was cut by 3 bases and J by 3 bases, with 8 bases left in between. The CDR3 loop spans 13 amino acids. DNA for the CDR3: TGTGCCAGCTCACCCCGGGGGGACACTGAAGCTTTCTTT. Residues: CASSPRGDTEAFF.

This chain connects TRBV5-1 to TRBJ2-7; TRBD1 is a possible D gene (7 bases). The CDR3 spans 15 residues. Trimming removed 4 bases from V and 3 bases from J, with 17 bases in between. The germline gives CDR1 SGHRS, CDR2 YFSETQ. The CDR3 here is CASSVAGQQYYEQYF. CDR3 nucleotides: TGCGCCAGCAGCGTGGCGGGACAGCAATACTACGAGCAGTACTTC.

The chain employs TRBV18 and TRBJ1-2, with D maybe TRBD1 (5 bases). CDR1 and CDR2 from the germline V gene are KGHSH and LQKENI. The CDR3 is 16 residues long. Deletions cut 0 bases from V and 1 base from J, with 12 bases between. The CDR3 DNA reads TGTGCCAGCTCACCACCGTCGGCAGGGATTAACTATGGCTACACCTTC. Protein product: CASSPPSAGINYGYTF.